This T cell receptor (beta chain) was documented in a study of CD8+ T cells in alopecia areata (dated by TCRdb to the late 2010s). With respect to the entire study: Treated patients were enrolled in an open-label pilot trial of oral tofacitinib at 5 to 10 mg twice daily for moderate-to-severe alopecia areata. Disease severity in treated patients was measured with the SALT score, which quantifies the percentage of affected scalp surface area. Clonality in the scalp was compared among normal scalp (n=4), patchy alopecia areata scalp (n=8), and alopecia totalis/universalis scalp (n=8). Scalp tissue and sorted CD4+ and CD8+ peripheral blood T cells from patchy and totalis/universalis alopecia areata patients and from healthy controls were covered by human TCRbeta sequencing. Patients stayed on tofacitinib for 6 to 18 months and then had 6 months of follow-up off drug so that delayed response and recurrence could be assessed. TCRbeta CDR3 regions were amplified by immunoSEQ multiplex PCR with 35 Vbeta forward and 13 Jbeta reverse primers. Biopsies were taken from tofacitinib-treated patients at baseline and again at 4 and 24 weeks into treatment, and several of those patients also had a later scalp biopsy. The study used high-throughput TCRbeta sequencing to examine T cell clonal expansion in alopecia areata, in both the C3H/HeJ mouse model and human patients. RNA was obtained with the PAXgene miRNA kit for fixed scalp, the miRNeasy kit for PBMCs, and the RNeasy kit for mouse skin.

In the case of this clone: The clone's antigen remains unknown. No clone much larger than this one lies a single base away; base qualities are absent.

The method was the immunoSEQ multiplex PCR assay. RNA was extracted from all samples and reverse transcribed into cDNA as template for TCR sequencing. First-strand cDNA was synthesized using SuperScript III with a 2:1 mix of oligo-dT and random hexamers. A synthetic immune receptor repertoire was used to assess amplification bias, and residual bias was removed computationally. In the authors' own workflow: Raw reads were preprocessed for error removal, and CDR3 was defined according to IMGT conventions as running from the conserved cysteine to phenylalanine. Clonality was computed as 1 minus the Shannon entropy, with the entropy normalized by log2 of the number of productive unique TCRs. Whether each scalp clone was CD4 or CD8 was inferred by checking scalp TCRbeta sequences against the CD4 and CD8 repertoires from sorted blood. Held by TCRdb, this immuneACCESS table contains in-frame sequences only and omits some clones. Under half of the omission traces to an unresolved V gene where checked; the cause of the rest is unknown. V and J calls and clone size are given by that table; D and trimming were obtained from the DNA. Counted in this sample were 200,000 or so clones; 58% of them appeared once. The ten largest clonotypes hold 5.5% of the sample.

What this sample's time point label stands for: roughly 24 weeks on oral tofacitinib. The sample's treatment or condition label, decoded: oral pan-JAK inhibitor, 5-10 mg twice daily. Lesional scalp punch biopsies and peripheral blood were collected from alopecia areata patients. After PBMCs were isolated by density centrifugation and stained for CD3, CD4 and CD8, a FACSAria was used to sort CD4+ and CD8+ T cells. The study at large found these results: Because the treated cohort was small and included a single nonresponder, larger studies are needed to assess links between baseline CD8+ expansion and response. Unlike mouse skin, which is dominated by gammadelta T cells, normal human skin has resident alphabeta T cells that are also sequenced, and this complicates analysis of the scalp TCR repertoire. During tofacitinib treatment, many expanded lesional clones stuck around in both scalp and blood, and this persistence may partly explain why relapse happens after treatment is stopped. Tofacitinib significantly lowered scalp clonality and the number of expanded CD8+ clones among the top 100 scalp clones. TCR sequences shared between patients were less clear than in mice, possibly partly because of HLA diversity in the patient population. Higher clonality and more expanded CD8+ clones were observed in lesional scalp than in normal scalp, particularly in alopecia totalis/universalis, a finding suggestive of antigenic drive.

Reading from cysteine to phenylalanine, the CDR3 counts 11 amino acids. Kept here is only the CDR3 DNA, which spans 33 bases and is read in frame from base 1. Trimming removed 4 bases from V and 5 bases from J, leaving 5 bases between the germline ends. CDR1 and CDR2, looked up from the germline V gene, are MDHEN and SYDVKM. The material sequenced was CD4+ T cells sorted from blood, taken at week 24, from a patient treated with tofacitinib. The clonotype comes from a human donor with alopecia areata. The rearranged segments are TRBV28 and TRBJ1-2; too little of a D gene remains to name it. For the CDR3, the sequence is CASSSGYGYTF. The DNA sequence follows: TGTGCCAGCAGTTCTGGGTATGGCTACACCTTC.